This is a list of T cell receptor beta chains from one sample in a study of T cells in Graves' hyperthyroidism and ophthalmopathy. TCRdb independently ran MiXCR on the multiplex PCR reads; one entry per CDR3 protein. The sample records around 360,000 distinct CDR3 sequences, 13% to 15% being singletons. Sequencing was carried out using blood. These receptor sequences come from a woman aged 55-69 years with Graves' ophthalmopathy. Each CDR3 is given without its conserved first and last residue.

J: TRBJ2-7; V: TRBV9; CDR3: ASSPRTDSSYEQY
J: TRBJ1-2; V: TRBV28; CDR3: ASSLGQTLVYGYT
J: TRBJ2-7; V: TRBV25-1; CDR3: ASSPRTESYEQY
J: TRBJ1-1; V: TRBV6-2/TRBV6-3; CDR3: ASTEGALNTEAF
J: TRBJ2-3; V: TRBV7-9; CDR3: ASSLYQGGVTDTQY
J: TRBJ2-1; V: TRBV12-3/TRBV12-4; CDR3: ASSRLQYNEQF
J: TRBJ2-1; V: TRBV6-1; CDR3: ASSEARGFRNEQF
J: TRBJ2-1; V: TRBV5-1; CDR3: ASSFGTGVGEQF
J: TRBJ2-7; V: TRBV19; CDR3: ASSILTSGRHEQY
J: TRBJ2-1; V: TRBV24-1; CDR3: ATSDPRVHSRNEQF
J: TRBJ1-4; V: TRBV24-1; CDR3: ATSGGQGTDEKLF
J: TRBJ1-5; V: TRBV20-1; CDR3: SAATGTDSNQPQH
J: TRBJ2-3; V: TRBV6-1; CDR3: ASSIVGSTDTQY
J: TRBJ2-2; V: TRBV4-1; CDR3: ASSQDSDSFLRNTGELF
J: TRBJ1-2; V: TRBV7-2; CDR3: ASSHRTDYGYT